Below, one T cell receptor beta chain is given with its context. The antigen is not known. Libraries were prepared by immunoSEQ multiplex PCR; TCRdb keeps only in-frame clonotypes and omits some of them. Seen here are about 2.3 million clones, approximately 93% observed once, and the top ten hold about 0.39%. This entry belongs to a study of shared clonotypes between healthy human individuals. Study observations and caveats: Compared with memory subsets, naive subsets generally had larger estimated richness.

CDR1 and CDR2 (germline): MNHEY, SMNVEV (reference sequence). Trimming removed 6 bases from V and 0 bases from J, with 15 bases in between. This CDR3 comprises 15 residues. The V and J genes are TRBV27 and TRBJ2-7, with TRBD2 as a possible D gene (7 bases). The sequence came from a man aged 18 to 30 in good health. Some clones in this sample may be carry-over from other donors' samples. Sequenced sample: naive CD4+ T cells from PBMCs. Documented subset: CD45RA+ positively selected. CDR3 nucleotide sequence: TGTGCCAGCAGCACAGGGCGGGAGAGCTCCTACGAGCAGTACTTC. It translates to CASSTGRESSYEQYF.